This T cell receptor (beta chain) came from a study of shared T cell receptors in the human thymus. TCRdb's table, derived via immunoSEQ multiplex PCR, lists solely in-frame clones and lacks some. The table lists 550,000 to 800,000 clones, 80% to 90% of them singletons. These same data were also listed under a study on human thymus T cells. That publication notes: Healthy Finnish infants having corrective surgery for congenital heart defects served as donors.

Sequences were obtained from thymocytes. This clonotype was sampled from a girl under three years old with a congenital heart defect.

The CDR3 here is CASSEGTGGIGANVLTF. In DNA, the CDR3 is TGTGCCAGCAGTGAGGGGACAGGGGGGATTGGGGCCAACGTCCTGACTTTC. The chain employs TRBV2 and TRBJ2-6, with TRBD1 identical over 11 bases. CDR3 length equals 17 residues. Trimming removed 3 bases from V and 3 bases from J; junction bases left unmatched: 4. Germline V CDR1 and CDR2: SNHLY, FYNNEI.